This passage covers 25 T cell receptor beta chains from one sample sequenced in a study of blood T cell repertoires in COVID-19. Some clones are missing from TCRdb's copy, which holds only in-frame ones; the method was immunoSEQ multiplex PCR. The sample lists a few hundred thousand clones, roughly 91% occurring once. The sequenced material came from PBMCs or T cells enriched from blood (not recorded which). Receptor source: a woman aged 55-69 years in a cohort exposed to, infected with or recovered from COVID-19 (not recorded which).

This clone was seen once. The chain combines TRBV6-1 with TRBJ1-1; D unclear. CDR1 is MNHNS and CDR2 is SASEGT in the germline V gene. Deletions cut 4 bases from V and 0 bases from J, with 15 bases between. This CDR3 has 16 amino acids. This chain's CDR3 is CASSAMTRLVNTEAFF. The CDR3 DNA is TGTGCCAGCAGTGCCATGACACGGTTAGTGAACACTGAAGCTTTCTTT.

CDR3 bases: TGTGCCAGCAGCCACGCCGGGACAGGGGCTCTGGAGACCCAGTACTTC. Protein: CASSHAGTGALETQYF. The V call is TRBV3-1 (or the pseudogene TRBV3-2), the J call TRBJ2-5; 10 nucleotides match TRBD1. Germline-derived CDR1 and CDR2 are LGHDT and YNNKEL (reference sequence). V shed 3 bases, J shed 5 bases, and the junction held 9 bases outside the gene matches. CDR3 size: 16 residues.

The chain uses TRBV6-5 and TRBJ2-7; D is possibly TRBD2 (5 bases). This CDR3 has 15 residues. Germline V gives CDR1 MNHEY, CDR2 SVGAGI. Between the trimmed V and J ends, which lost 2 bases and 0 bases, there was a span of 11 bases. This CDR3 reads CASSYEGTPSYEQYF. The CDR3 DNA reads as TGTGCCAGCAGTTACGAGGGAACTCCCTCCTACGAGCAGTACTTC.

In this sample, this clone turned up a few times. The chain uses TRBV13 and TRBJ1-1, with D tentatively TRBD1 (6 bases). This CDR3 is 16 amino acids long. The germline V and J ends were trimmed by 4 bases and 1 base, with 16 bases remaining between them. CDR1 and CDR2 from the germline V gene are PRHDT and FYEKMQ (reference sequence). The CDR3 is CASSSTGSDSNTEAFF. The CDR3 DNA is TGTGCCAGCAGCTCGACAGGTTCCGACTCGAACACTGAAGCTTTCTTT.

The table lists this clone with a count of one. The chain links TRBV20-1 to TRBJ2-1, with D uncertain. Between the trimmed V and J ends, which lost 3 bases and 6 bases, there was a span of 15 bases. Germline-derived CDR1 and CDR2 are DFQATT and SNEGSKA (reference sequence). This CDR3 spans 14 amino acids. The CDR3 nucleotides are TGCAGTGCTAGTCCTTTCCAGGCTCCCAATGAGCAGTTCTTC. Amino acids: CSASPFQAPNEQFF.

This clone was seen only a few times. This chain connects TRBV30 to TRBJ2-3, with D uncertain. This CDR3 has 12 amino acids. Per germline, CDR1 GTSNPN and CDR2 SVGIG (reference sequence). Deletions cut 2 bases from V and 2 bases from J, with 5 bases between. CDR3 sequence reads: CAWSTPTDTQYF. CDR3 nucleotide sequence: TGTGCCTGGAGTACTCCCACAGATACGCAGTATTTT.

The chain employs TRBV11-2 and TRBJ1-1; TRBD1 agrees at 9 bases. V shed 0 bases and J 4 bases; nucleotides not matched to a gene: 0. Germline V gene sequence: CDR1 SGHAT, CDR2 FQNNGV. The CDR3 is made up of 14 amino acids. This CDR3 reads CASSLETGGTEAFF. The CDR3, as DNA: TGTGCCAGCAGCTTAGAGACAGGGGGCACTGAAGCTTTCTTT.

The rearrangement links TRBV9 to TRBJ1-5; a possible D gene is TRBD1 (6 bases). V was trimmed by 0 bases and J by 0 bases, leaving 7 bases between them. CDR1 SGDLS and CDR2 YYNGEE come from the germline V gene. This CDR3 has 15 amino acids. Here the CDR3 DNA reads TGTGCCAGCAGCGTAGAAGGGGGTAGCAATCAGCCCCAGCATTTT. Its translation is CASSVEGGSNQPQHF.

This chain links TRBV24-1 with TRBJ1-2, with 10 bases lining up with TRBD1. V lost 3 bases and J lost 5; bases outside the gene matches: 8. CDR1 KGHDR and CDR2 SFDVKD come from the germline V gene. This CDR3 region has 16 residues. The chain's CDR3 is CATSDPNRQGAYGYTF. In DNA, the CDR3 is TGTGCCACCAGTGATCCCAATCGACAGGGGGCATATGGCTACACCTTC.

This chain uses TRBV11-2 with TRBJ1-1, with TRBD1 as a possible D gene (5 bases). CDR3 length: 14 amino acids. Trimming left V 0 bases short and J 4 bases short, with 9 bases between. CDR1 SGHAT and CDR2 FQNNGV come from the germline V gene. The CDR3 nucleotides are TGTGCCAGCAGCTTAGAGGGGCAGAGCACTGAAGCTTTCTTT. Translated, it gives CASSLEGQSTEAFF. The full variable domain, completed using reference TRBV11-2 and TRBJ1-1, is EAGVAQSPRYKIIEKRQSVAFWCNPISGHATLYWYQQILGQGPKLLIQFQNNGVVDDSQLPKDRFSAERLKGVDSTLKIQPAKLEDSAVYLCASSLEGQSTEAFFGQGTRLTVV.

The CDR3 here is CASSKRSRDYNSYEQYF. The CDR3 nucleotides read TGTGCCAGCAGCAAAAGGAGTCGAGACTATAACTCCTACGAGCAGTACTTC. The rearrangement links TRBV21-1 to TRBJ2-7; the table's D call, TRBD2, was not checked against the DNA. TRBV21-1 is termed a pseudogene. The CDR3 has 17 amino acids.

The chain combines TRBV4-2 with TRBJ2-7; D is ambiguous. V was clipped by 0 bases and J by 4 bases, with 13 bases between them. The CDR3 extends over 15 amino acids. Germline CDR1 reads LGHNA; CDR2 reads YNFKEQ. CDR3 nucleotides: TGTGCCAGCAGCCAAGATAGGAGACCGAGATACGAGCAGTACTTC. It codes for CASSQDRRPRYEQYF.

CDR3 sequence: CASSLAGLGVNEQFF. The CDR3 DNA reads as TGTGCCAGCAGCTTAGCGGGACTAGGTGTCAATGAGCAGTTCTTC. The V and J genes are TRBV7-8 and TRBJ2-1, with 8 nucleotides matching TRBD2. Germline values: CDR1 SGHVS, CDR2 FQNEAQ. Trimming at V came to 0 bases and at J to 6 bases, leaving 4 bases not matched to a gene. This CDR3 has 15 amino acids.

A single count supports this clone. V usage is TRBV15 and J usage is TRBJ1-5; D not resolved. This CDR3 is 18 amino acids long. In germline, CDR1 is LNHNV, CDR2 YYDKDF (reference sequence). V lost 1 base, J lost 1 base, and 17 bases lay in between. In DNA, the CDR3 is TGTGCCACCAGCAGAGCCCTAGCGACCCTGGGGAGCAATCAGCCCCAGCATTTT. Amino acid sequence: CATSRALATLGSNQPQHF. Variable domain in full (rest from reference TRBV15 and TRBJ1-5): DAMVIQNPRYQVTQFGKPVTLSCSQTLNHNVMYWYQQKSSQAPKLLFHYYDKDFNNEADTPDNFQSRRPNTSFCFLDIRSPGLGDTAMYLCATSRALATLGSNQPQHFGDGTRLSIL.

The chain couples TRBV5-1 to TRBJ1-5; 9 nucleotides line up with TRBD1. J gave up 3 bases and V 4 bases, and 5 bases lay outside the gene matches. Germline CDR1 reads SGHRS; CDR2 reads YFSETQ. The CDR3 extends over 15 amino acids. In DNA form, the CDR3 reads TGCGCCAGCAGCCAAACAGGGGGCCCCAATCAGCCCCAGCATTTT. Translating gives CASSQTGGPNQPQHF. The full variable domain, rest sourced from reference TRBV5-1 and TRBJ1-5, is KAGVTQTPRYLIKTRGQQVTLSCSPISGHRSVSWYQQTPGQGLQFLFEYFSETQRNKGNFPGRFSGRQFSNSRSEMNVSTLELGDSALYLCASSQTGGPNQPQHFGDGTRLSIL.

V usage is TRBV28 and J usage is TRBJ1-6; 7 bases align to TRBD1. Germline V gene data show CDR1 as MDHEN and CDR2 as SYDVKM. After removal of 4 bases from V and 7 bases from J, the junction contained 7 bases not matched to a gene. The CDR3 runs 15 residues. CDR3 residues: CASSSSGTANSPLHF. For the CDR3, the DNA is TGTGCCAGCAGTTCCTCCGGGACAGCCAATTCACCCCTCCACTTT.

The genes are TRBV27 and TRBJ2-3, with 7 bases matching TRBD1. Trimming cost V 4 bases and J 0 bases; bases outside gene matches: 4. CDR3 size: 15 residues. Germline CDR1 is MNHEY and CDR2 is SMNVEV (reference sequence). CDR3 nucleotides: TGTGCCAGCAGTTCCTGGGACAGTAGCACAGATACGCAGTATTTT. The encoded protein is CASSSWDSSTDTQYF.

This clone was seen only a few times. The chain couples TRBV28 to TRBJ1-4; TRBD1 agrees at 7 bases. In germline, CDR1 is MDHEN, CDR2 SYDVKM. The CDR3 sequence is 16 residues long. V trimming: 5 bases; J trimming: 7 bases; junction bases outside the gene matches: 13. The CDR3 region is CASSHKTGRSGEKLFF. In DNA form, the CDR3 reads TGTGCCAGCAGTCACAAGACAGGGCGGTCAGGTGAAAAACTGTTTTTT.

J is TRBJ2-1 and V is TRBV9; possibly TRBD2 for D (6 bases). This CDR3 comprises 16 residues. Germline CDR1 SGDLS, CDR2 YYNGEE. Trimming shortened V by 4 bases and J by 4 bases, and 18 bases separated the two germline ends. CDR3 residues: CASSPRLVEGYNEQFF. CDR3 DNA: TGTGCCAGCAGCCCGAGACTAGTGGAGGGGTACAATGAGCAGTTCTTC.

CDR3 in DNA: TGTGCCAGCAGCCTGTCGGGGGGCACAGATACGCAGTATTTT. Protein product: CASSLSGGTDTQYF. The V call is TRBV7-3, the J call TRBJ2-3; possibly TRBD2 for D (6 bases). There are 14 residues in the CDR3. CDR1 and CDR2 from the germline V gene are SGHTA and FQGTGA. The V end was cut by 5 bases, the J end by 1 base, with 10 bases between.

The chain links TRBV24-1 to TRBJ2-3; possible D gene TRBD1, 6 bases. From germline, CDR1 is KGHDR and CDR2 SFDVKD. Trimming removed 3 bases from V and 2 bases from J, with 14 bases in between. The CDR3 extends over 16 amino acids. The CDR3 region is CATSDPGTNPTDTQYF. The CDR3 DNA sequence: TGTGCCACCAGTGATCCCGGGACAAACCCCACAGATACGCAGTATTTT.

The chain is built from TRBV7-2 and TRBJ1-2, with a weak D call TRBD1 (6 bases). The germline V gene encodes CDR1 SGHTA and CDR2 FQGNSA. This CDR3 spans 13 amino acids. Trimming left V 3 bases short and J 5 bases short, with 10 bases between. CDR3 sequence reads: CASSLGQQYGYTF. The CDR3, as DNA: TGTGCCAGCAGCTTGGGACAACAATATGGCTACACCTTC.

The chain carries TRBV7-9 and TRBJ2-2; no reliable D call. The CDR3 has 13 amino acids. Germline V gene data show CDR1 as SEHNR and CDR2 as FQNEAQ (reference sequence). The V end was cut by 2 bases, the J end by 7 bases, with 8 bases between. CDR3 nucleotide sequence: TGTGCCAGCAGCTTATGGAGTGGCGGGGAGCTGTTTTTT. Amino acid sequence: CASSLWSGGELFF.

This chain connects TRBV4-1 to TRBJ1-5; D gene ambiguous. The CDR3 sequence is 13 residues long. Germline-derived CDR1 and CDR2 are MGHRA and YSYEKL. With 2 bases removed from V and 7 bases from J, the gap between germline ends came to 9 bases. Here the CDR3 reads CASSQSTSQPQHF. In nucleotides, the CDR3 is TGCGCCAGCAGCCAAAGCACGAGCCAGCCCCAGCATTTT.

V usage is TRBV7-2 and J usage is TRBJ2-2, with TRBD2 matching over 15 bases. The CDR3 runs 18 residues. Germline V gene lookup returns CDR1 SGHTA and CDR2 FQGNSA. The junction had 9 bases not matched to a gene; V was cut back by 5 bases and J by 5 bases. CDR3 sequence reads: CASSPWTSGRVRTGELFF. DNA for the CDR3: TGTGCCAGCAGCCCGTGGACTAGCGGGAGGGTACGGACCGGGGAGCTGTTTTTT.